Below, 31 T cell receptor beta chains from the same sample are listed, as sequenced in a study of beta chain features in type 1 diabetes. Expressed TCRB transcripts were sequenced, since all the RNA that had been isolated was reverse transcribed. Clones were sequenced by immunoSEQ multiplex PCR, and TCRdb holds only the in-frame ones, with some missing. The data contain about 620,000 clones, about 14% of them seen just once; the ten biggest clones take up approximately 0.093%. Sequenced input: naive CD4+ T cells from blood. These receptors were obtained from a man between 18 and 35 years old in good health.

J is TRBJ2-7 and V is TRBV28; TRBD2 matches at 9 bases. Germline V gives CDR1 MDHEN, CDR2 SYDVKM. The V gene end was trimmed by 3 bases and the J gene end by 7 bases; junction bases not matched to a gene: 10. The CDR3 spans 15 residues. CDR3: CASSFRVSGRSEQYF. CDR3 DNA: TGTGCCAGCAGTTTCAGGGTTAGCGGGAGAAGTGAGCAGTACTTC.

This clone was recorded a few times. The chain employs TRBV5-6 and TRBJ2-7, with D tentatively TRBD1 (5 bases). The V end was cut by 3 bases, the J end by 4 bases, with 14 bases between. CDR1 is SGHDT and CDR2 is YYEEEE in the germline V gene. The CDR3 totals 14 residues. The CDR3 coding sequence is TGTGCCAGCAGCTCCGACCCCCAGGGTTACGAGCAGTACTTC. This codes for CASSSDPQGYEQYF.

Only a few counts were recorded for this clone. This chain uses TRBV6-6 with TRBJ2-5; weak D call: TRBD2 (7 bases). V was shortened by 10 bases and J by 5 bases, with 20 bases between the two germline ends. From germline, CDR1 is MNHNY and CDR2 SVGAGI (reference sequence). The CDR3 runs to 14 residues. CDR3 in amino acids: CATGGGGLPETQYF. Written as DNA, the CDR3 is TGTGCCACCGGAGGCGGGGGCCTCCCGGAGACCCAGTACTTC.

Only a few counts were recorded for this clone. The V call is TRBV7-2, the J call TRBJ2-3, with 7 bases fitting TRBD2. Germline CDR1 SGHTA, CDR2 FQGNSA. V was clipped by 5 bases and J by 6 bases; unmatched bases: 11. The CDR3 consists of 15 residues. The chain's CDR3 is CASSPQGLVGDTQYF. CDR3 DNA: TGTGCCAGCAGCCCCCAAGGACTAGTTGGTGATACGCAGTATTTT.

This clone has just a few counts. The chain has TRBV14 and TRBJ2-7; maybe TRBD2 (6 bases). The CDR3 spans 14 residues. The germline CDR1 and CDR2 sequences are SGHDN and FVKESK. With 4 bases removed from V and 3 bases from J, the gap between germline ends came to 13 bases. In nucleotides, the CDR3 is TGTGCCAGCAGCCCGGCGGGGTCGGGCTACGAGCAGTACTTC. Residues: CASSPAGSGYEQYF.

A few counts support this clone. CDR3 loop: CASSVSTGSSYNEQFF. DNA of the CDR3: TGTGCCAGCAGCGTATCGACAGGGAGCTCCTACAATGAGCAGTTCTTC. The rearrangement links TRBV9 to TRBJ2-1; 7 nucleotides align to TRBD1. Germline values: CDR1 SGDLS, CDR2 YYNGEE. The ends lost 1 base at V and 0 bases at J; junction bases unmatched: 4. The CDR3 length is 16 residues.

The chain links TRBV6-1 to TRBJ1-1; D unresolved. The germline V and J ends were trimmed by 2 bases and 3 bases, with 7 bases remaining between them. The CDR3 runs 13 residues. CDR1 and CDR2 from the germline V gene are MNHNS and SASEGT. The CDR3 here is CASSERSDTEAFF. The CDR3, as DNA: TGTGCCAGCAGTGAAAGGTCGGACACTGAAGCTTTCTTT.

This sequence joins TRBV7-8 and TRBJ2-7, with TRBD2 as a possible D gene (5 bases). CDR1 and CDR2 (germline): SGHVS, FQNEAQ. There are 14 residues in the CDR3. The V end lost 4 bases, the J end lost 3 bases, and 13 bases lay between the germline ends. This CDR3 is CASSSRRNIYEQYF. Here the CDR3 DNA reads TGTGCCAGCAGCTCTAGGAGGAACATCTACGAGCAGTACTTC.

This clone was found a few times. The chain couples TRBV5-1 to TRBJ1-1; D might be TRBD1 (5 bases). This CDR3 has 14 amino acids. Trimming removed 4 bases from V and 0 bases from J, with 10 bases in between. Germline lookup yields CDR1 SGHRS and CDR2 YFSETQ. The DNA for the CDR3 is TGCGCCAGCAGCAACAGGAATATGAACACTGAAGCTTTCTTT. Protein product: CASSNRNMNTEAFF. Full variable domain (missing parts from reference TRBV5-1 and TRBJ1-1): KAGVTQTPRYLIKTRGQQVTLSCSPISGHRSVSWYQQTPGQGLQFLFEYFSETQRNKGNFPGRFSGRQFSNSRSEMNVSTLELGDSALYLCASSNRNMNTEAFFGQGTRLTVV.

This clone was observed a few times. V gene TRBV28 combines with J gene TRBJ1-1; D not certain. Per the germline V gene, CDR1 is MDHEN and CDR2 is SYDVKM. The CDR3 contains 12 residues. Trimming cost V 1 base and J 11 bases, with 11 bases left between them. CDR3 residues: CASSLSRTGAFF. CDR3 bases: TGTGCCAGCAGTTTATCGCGCACCGGGGCTTTCTTT.

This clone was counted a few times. CDR3 nucleotide sequence: TGTGCCAGCAGCCCACCACCCGGGACCGGTAACCACAATGAGCAGTTCTTC. Translating it yields CASSPPPGTGNHNEQFF. The rearrangement uses TRBV9 and TRBJ2-1; D is possibly TRBD1 or TRBD2 (5 bases each). CDR3 length: 17 residues. Germline CDR1 SGDLS, CDR2 YYNGEE. V shed 4 bases and J shed 5 bases, with 22 bases lying between them.

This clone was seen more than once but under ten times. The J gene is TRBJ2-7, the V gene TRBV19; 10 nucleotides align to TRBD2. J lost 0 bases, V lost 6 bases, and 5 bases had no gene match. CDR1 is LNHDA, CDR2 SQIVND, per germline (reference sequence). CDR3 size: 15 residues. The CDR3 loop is CASSSTSGRSYEQYF. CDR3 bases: TGTGCCAGTAGCTCGACTAGCGGGCGCTCCTACGAGCAGTACTTC.

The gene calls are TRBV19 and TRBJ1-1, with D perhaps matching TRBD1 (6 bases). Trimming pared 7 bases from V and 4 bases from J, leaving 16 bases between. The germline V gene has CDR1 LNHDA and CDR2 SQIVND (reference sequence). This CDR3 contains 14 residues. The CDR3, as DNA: TGTGCCAGTACCAACCTACAGGGCAGCACTGAAGCTTTCTTT. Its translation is CASTNLQGSTEAFF.

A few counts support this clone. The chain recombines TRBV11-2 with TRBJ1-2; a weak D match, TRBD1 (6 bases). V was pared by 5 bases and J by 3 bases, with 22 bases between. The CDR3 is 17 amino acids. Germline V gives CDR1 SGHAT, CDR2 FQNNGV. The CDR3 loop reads CASSPGQPTLGYYGYTF. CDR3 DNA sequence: TGTGCCAGCAGCCCCGGACAGCCGACACTCGGATACTATGGCTACACCTTC.

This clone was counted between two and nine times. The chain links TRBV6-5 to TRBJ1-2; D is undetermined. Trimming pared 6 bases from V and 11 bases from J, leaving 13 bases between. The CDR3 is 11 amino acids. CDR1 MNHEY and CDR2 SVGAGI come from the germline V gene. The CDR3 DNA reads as TGTGCCAGCAGCAAGGAACAAGGATACACCTTC. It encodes CASSKEQGYTF.

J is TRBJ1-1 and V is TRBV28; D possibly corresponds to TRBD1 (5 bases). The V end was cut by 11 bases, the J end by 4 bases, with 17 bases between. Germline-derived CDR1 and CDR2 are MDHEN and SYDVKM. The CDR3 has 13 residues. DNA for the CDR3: TGTGCCGCACATCCTGGGGGGAGCACTGAAGCTTTCTTT. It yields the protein CAAHPGGSTEAFF.

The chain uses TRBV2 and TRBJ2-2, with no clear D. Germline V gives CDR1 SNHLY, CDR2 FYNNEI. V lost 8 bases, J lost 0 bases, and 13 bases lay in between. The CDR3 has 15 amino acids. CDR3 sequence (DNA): TGTGCCAGCCTGTCGACGATCGCGAACACCGGGGAGCTGTTTTTT. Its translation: CASLSTIANTGELFF.

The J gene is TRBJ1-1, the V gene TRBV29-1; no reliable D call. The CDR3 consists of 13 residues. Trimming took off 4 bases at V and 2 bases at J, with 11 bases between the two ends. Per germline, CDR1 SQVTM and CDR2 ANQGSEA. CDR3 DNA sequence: TGCAGCGTTGTTGCGGTTATTAACACTGAAGCTTTCTTT. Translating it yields CSVVAVINTEAFF.

The CDR3 is CASRRGLAGILGTDTQYF. CDR3 sequence (DNA): TGTGCCAGCAGACGCGGACTAGCGGGAATTCTGGGTACAGATACGCAGTATTTT. The chain has TRBV2 and TRBJ2-3; 12 nucleotides align to TRBD2. The length of the CDR3 is 18 residues. The V segment lost 6 bases and the J segment 3 bases; nucleotides outside the gene matches: 13. CDR1 and CDR2 (germline): SNHLY, FYNNEI.

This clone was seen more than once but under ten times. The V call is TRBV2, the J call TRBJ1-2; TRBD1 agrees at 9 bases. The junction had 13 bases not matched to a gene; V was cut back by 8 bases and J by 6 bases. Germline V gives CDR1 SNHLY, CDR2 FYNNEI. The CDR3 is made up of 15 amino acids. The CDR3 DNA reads TGTGCCAGCCGGGCATTTACAGGGGGCGCAGATGGCTACACCTTC. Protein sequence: CASRAFTGGADGYTF.

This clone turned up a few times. In DNA form, the CDR3 reads TGCAGCGTAGGACTAGGTGCTTTAGAGACCCAGTACTTC. It specifies CSVGLGALETQYF. The chain couples TRBV29-1 to TRBJ2-5, with 7 bases identical to TRBD2. Germline loops: CDR1 SQVTM, CDR2 ANQGSEA. This CDR3 has 13 residues. J was trimmed by 4 bases and V by 6 bases; bases with no gene match: 8.

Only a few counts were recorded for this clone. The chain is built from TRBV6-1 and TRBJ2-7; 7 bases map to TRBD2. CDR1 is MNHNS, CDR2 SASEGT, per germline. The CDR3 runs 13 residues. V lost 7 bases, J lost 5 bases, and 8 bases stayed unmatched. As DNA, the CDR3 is TGTGCCAGCAATGAGGGAGGGAGCCACGAGCAGTACTTC. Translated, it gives CASNEGGSHEQYF.

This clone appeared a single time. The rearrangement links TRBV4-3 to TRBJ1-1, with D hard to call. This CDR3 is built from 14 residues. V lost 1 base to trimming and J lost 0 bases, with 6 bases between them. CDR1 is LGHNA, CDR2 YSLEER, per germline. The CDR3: CASSQVYLNTEAFF. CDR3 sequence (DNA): TGCGCCAGCAGCCAAGTCTACCTGAACACTGAAGCTTTCTTT.

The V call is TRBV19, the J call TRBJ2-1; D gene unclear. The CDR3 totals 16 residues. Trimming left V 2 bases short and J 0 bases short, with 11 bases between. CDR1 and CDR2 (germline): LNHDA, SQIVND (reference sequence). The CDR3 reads CASSIYGRSSYNEQFF. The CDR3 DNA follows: TGTGCCAGTAGTATATATGGCCGAAGCTCCTACAATGAGCAGTTCTTC.

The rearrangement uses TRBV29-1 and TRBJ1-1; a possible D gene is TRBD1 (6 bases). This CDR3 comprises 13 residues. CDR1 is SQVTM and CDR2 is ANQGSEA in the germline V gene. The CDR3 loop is CSADTGINTEAFF. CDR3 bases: TGCAGTGCCGACACAGGGATCAACACTGAAGCTTTCTTT. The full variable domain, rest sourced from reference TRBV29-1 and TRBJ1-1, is SAVISQKPSRDICQRGTSLTIQCQVDSQVTMMFWYRQQPGQSLTLIATANQGSEATYESGFVIDKFPISRPNLTFSTLTVSNMSPEDSSIYLCSADTGINTEAFFGQGTRLTVV.

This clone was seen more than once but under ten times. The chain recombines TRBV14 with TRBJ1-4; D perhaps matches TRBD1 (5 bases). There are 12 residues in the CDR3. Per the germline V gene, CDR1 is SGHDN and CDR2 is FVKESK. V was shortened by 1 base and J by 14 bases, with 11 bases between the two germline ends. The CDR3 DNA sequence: TGTGCCAGCAGCCAAGCCGGGGGACTCCTGTTTTTT. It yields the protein CASSQAGGLLFF.

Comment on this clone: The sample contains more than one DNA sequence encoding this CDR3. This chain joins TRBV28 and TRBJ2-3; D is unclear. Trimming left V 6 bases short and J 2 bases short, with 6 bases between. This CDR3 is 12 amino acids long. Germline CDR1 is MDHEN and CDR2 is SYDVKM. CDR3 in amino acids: CASRLATDTQYF. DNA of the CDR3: TGTGCCAGCAGATTGGCCACAGATACGCAGTATTTT. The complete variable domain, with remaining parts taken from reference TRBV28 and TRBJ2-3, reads DVKVTQSSRYLVKRTGEKVFLECVQDMDHENMFWYRQDPGLGLRLIYFSYDVKMKEKGDIPEGYSVSREKKERFSLILESASTNQTSMYLCASRLATDTQYFGPGTRLTVL.

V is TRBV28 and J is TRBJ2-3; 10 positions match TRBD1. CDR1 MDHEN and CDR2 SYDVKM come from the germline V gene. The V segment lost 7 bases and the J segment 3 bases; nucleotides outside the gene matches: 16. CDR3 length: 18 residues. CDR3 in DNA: TGTGCCAGCACCACACCTAGAGGCCCGGGACAGGGGACAGATACGCAGTATTTT. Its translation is CASTTPRGPGQGTDTQYF.

This chain's CDR3 is CASSLVAVSYNSPLHF. CDR3 bases: TGTGCCAGCAGCTTAGTAGCTGTCTCCTATAATTCACCCCTCCACTTT. V is TRBV7-9 and J is TRBJ1-6; D is ambiguous. Trimming cost V 1 base and J 0 bases, with 7 bases left between them. Germline CDR1 and CDR2: SEHNR and FQNEAQ (reference sequence). The CDR3 spans 16 residues.

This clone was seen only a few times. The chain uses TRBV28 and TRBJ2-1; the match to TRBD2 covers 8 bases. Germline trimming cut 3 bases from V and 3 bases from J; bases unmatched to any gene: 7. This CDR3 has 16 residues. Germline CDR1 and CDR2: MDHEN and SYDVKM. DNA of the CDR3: TGTGCCAGCAGTTTCGGCGGGAGGAAAATCTACAATGAGCAGTTCTTC. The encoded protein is CASSFGGRKIYNEQFF. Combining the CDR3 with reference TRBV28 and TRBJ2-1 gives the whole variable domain DVKVTQSSRYLVKRTGEKVFLECVQDMDHENMFWYRQDPGLGLRLIYFSYDVKMKEKGDIPEGYSVSREKKERFSLILESASTNQTSMYLCASSFGGRKIYNEQFFGPGTRLTVL.

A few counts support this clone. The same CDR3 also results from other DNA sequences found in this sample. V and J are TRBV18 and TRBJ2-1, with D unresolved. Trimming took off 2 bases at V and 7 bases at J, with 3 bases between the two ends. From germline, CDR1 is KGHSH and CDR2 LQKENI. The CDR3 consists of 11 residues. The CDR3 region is CASSPANEQFF. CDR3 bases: TGTGCCAGCTCACCAGCGAATGAGCAGTTCTTC.